This T cell receptor beta chain was sequenced for a study of blood T cells in healthy people across ages. This clonotype was detected only a few times. Antigen specificity is unknown. Sample-barcoded 5' priming and a J-beta primer mix drove a second PCR of about 6 to 12 cycles. TCRdb reprocessed the 5' RACE reads with MiXCR, giving one entry per CDR3 protein. The repertoire has about 730,000 distinct CDR3 sequences, approximately 43% of them found once; the top ten carry around a fifth. Study observations and caveats: Fewer expanded clones and more diversity marked long-lived versus aged donors.

Germline CDR1 reads SGHVS; CDR2 reads FNYEAQ. Trimming pared 4 bases from V and 4 bases from J, leaving 8 bases between. There are 13 residues in the CDR3. The chain is built from TRBV7-6 and TRBJ1-5; unclear D gene. The material sequenced was blood. This receptor was obtained from a woman aged 55-69 years in good health. In DNA form, the CDR3 reads TGTGCCAGCAGCTCCAACCCTAATCAGCCCCAGCATTTT. This sequence encodes CASSSNPNQPQHF.